The 7 T cell receptor beta chains below all came from one sample that was sequenced in a study of shared clonotypes between healthy human individuals. TCRdb's table, derived via immunoSEQ multiplex PCR, lists solely in-frame clones and lacks some. The table includes about 2.5 million clones, roughly 92% detected once. Sequenced sample: naive CD4+ T cells from PBMCs. As to subset: CD45RA+ positively selected. Receptors originate from a man younger than 35 in good health. Some clones in this sample may be carry-over from other donors' samples.

The J gene is TRBJ2-2, the V gene TRBV27; D perhaps matches TRBD2 (6 bases). The CDR3 consists of 15 residues. V lost 2 bases and J 6 bases, leaving 13 bases between the germline ends. Germline assignment: CDR1 MNHEY and CDR2 SMNVEV (reference sequence). The CDR3 sequence is CASSLTAGSSGELFF. The CDR3 nucleotides read TGTGCCAGCAGTTTAACGGCGGGATCGTCCGGGGAGCTGTTTTTT.

The chain couples TRBV2 to TRBJ2-1, with 7 bases lining up with TRBD2. V dropped 6 bases and J dropped 7; count of bases not matched to a gene: 12. The CDR3 runs to 15 residues. Per the germline V gene, CDR1 is SNHLY and CDR2 is FYNNEI. CDR3 loop: CASRYRGREENEQFF. In DNA form, the CDR3 reads TGTGCCAGCAGATACCGGGGGAGGGAGGAGAATGAGCAGTTCTTC.

The V and J genes are TRBV11-2 and TRBJ2-2; D is unresolved. The germline V gene has CDR1 SGHAT and CDR2 FQNNGV. V gave up 5 bases and J gave up 6 bases, with 10 bases separating them. The length of the CDR3 is 13 residues. CDR3 sequence: CASSQTVAGELFF. The CDR3 DNA follows: TGTGCCAGCAGCCAAACAGTGGCCGGGGAGCTGTTTTTT.

A word on this clone: In the same sample, other DNA sequences code for this CDR3. The J gene is TRBJ2-5, the V gene TRBV9; D is uncertain. Germline V gives CDR1 SGDLS, CDR2 YYNGEE. Trimming shortened V by 0 bases and J by 7 bases, and 7 bases separated the two germline ends. The CDR3 is made up of 12 amino acids. The CDR3 region is CASSVGVGTQYF. The CDR3 DNA reads TGTGCCAGCAGCGTAGGAGTAGGGACCCAGTACTTC.

This chain joins TRBV5-1 and TRBJ1-6, with TRBD1 matching over 7 bases. The CDR3 has 14 residues. Germline-derived CDR1 and CDR2 are SGHRS and YFSETQ. Unmatched junction bases numbered 4, after V lost 3 bases and J lost 7 bases. This CDR3 is CASSSGQPNSPLHF. Written as DNA, the CDR3 is TGCGCCAGCAGCTCGGGACAGCCCAATTCACCCCTCCACTTT.

This chain uses TRBV15 with TRBJ1-5; 8 nucleotides agree with TRBD1. J lost 4 bases, V lost 3 bases, and 2 bases had no gene match. Germline CDR1 is LNHNV and CDR2 is YYDKDF (reference sequence). The CDR3 runs 14 residues. The CDR3 region has the DNA TGTGCCACCAGCAGGGACAGGGAAAATCAGCCCCAGCATTTT. Its protein product is CATSRDRENQPQHF.

CDR3 DNA sequence: TGTGCCAGCAGTTTCCCTTCCGGGCTGTTTTTT. Translating gives CASSFPSGLFF. The V and J genes are TRBV27 and TRBJ2-2; D uncertain. This CDR3 region has 11 residues. From germline, CDR1 is MNHEY and CDR2 SMNVEV (reference sequence). V lost 3 bases and J lost 13, with 9 bases in between.